The 2 T cell receptor beta chains below come from one sample, sequenced in a study of blood T cells in healthy people across ages. Together with a sample-barcoded 5' primer, a J-beta primer mix was included in a second PCR lasting roughly 7 to 11 cycles. TCRdb re-analysed the 5' RACE reads in MiXCR, keeping a single row per CDR3 protein. The table lists roughly 1.5 million distinct CDR3 sequences, 35% to 45% of them singletons. Sequencing was done on a sample of blood. The receptors stem from a woman aged 18-29 years in good health.

The table lists this clonotype with a few counts. This rearrangement joins TRBV6-1 to TRBJ1-5; D might be TRBD1 (6 bases). This CDR3 spans 13 amino acids. Germline V CDR1 and CDR2: MNHNS, SASEGT. V was trimmed by 3 bases and J by 7 bases, leaving 10 bases between them. CDR3 loop: CASSDAGVQPQHF. The CDR3 coding sequence is TGTGCCAGCAGTGACGCAGGGGTCCAGCCCCAGCATTTT.

There are many counts of this clonotype. V gene TRBV12-3 or TRBV12-4 combines with J gene TRBJ2-7; TRBD1 aligns across 8 bases. The junction had 10 bases not matched to a gene; V was cut back by 10 bases and J by 2 bases. The CDR3 covers 14 residues. CDR3 sequence reads: CATQFEQGAYEQYF. The CDR3 DNA reads TGTGCCACCCAATTCGAACAGGGGGCCTACGAGCAGTACTTC.